A selection of T cell receptor beta chains follows, all from one sample in a study of CD8 T cells in ankylosing spondylitis. One entry per CDR3 protein results from TCRdb running MiXCR on the 5' RACE reads. There are 150,000 to 200,000 distinct CDR3 sequences in the sample; roughly a third occur only once, and about 6.3% lies in the top ten. Sequenced material: synovial fluid, either unsorted or a sorted T cell fraction (not recorded which). These receptors came from a male donor with ankylosing spondylitis. The CDR3 runs from the conserved cysteine through the conserved F or W. Fields, in order: CDR3 protein, clone size, V gene. Size tells how often a clone was seen (once, few, many) or the class of an expanded clone, and some rows leave it out.

CDR3: CASRLEGPSGYTF
size: -
V: TRBV18

CDR3: CASSLTPGQGADTQYF
size: -
V: TRBV28

CDR3: CASSFVSVSYEQYF
size: -
V: TRBV28

CDR3: CASSTWTSDTGELFF
size: few
V: TRBV4-2

CDR3: CASSQDSLGSADEQFF
size: once
V: TRBV4-3

CDR3: CAWSPIKGTDTQYF
size: many
V: TRBV30

CDR3: CATRQGGTGELFF
size: few
V: TRBV24-1

CDR3: CSARGLAGVGEQFF
size: -
V: TRBV20-1

CDR3: CSARELAGGENIQYF
size: many
V: TRBV20-1

CDR3: CACSFLRGAHATNEKLFF
size: -
V: TRBV28

CDR3: CSVGGLAGAYEQYF
size: -
V: TRBV29-1

CDR3: CASSMWLDTEAFF
size: -
V: TRBV19

CDR3: CSARSGGGNQPQHF
size: -
V: TRBV20-1

CDR3: CAWTRTNYEQYF
size: -
V: TRBV30

CDR3: CASSYGTGGDNQPQHF
size: few
V: TRBV7-9

CDR3: CASSESLAGGLDTQYF
size: -
V: TRBV25-1

CDR3: CASSYASPNQPQHF
size: few
V: TRBV10-2

CDR3: CASSFRDRAAINTEAFF
size: -
V: TRBV5-1

CDR3: CASSPGAGYGYTF
size: once
V: TRBV12-3/TRBV12-4

CDR3: CSARPPRGTSSEQYF
size: -
V: TRBV20-1

CDR3: CAWSSQGAKGYTF
size: -
V: TRBV30

CDR3: CASSQGLASYEQYF
size: few
V: TRBV4-1

CDR3: CASSRTSHKTQYF
size: -
V: TRBV7-2

CDR3: CASSPLPSSGNEQFF
size: few
V: TRBV7-3

CDR3: CASTRLGRYNEQFF
size: many
V: TRBV12-3/TRBV12-4

CDR3: CSVETSGTKTQYF
size: many
V: TRBV29-1

CDR3: CASSVGLAVNTGELFF
size: few
V: TRBV9

CDR3: CAISGQDNLSGNEQFF
size: -
V: TRBV10-3

CDR3: CASSGQGADTQYF
size: -
V: TRBV2

CDR3: CSARDGGRWGNEQFF
size: few
V: TRBV20-1

CDR3: CASSLRAGRSARNTEAFF
size: -
V: TRBV11-2

CDR3: CASSRGLAGGKNTDTQYF
size: -
V: TRBV3-1

CDR3: CASSLAGLHTDTQYF
size: few
V: TRBV3-1

CDR3: CASKRQENQPQHF
size: -
V: TRBV27

CDR3: CSAKTGRETQYF
size: -
V: TRBV20-1

CDR3: CASSPGQGDFYEQYF
size: -
V: TRBV7-6

CDR3: CASSSDTWVNTGELFF
size: few
V: TRBV4-1

CDR3: CSASFQGRNTIYF
size: -
V: TRBV20-1

CDR3: CASSHGLAGGRETQYF
size: -
V: TRBV7-2

CDR3: CASSPEREVAEAFF
size: few
V: TRBV9

CDR3: CASSRAGGFADTQYF
size: -
V: TRBV7-6